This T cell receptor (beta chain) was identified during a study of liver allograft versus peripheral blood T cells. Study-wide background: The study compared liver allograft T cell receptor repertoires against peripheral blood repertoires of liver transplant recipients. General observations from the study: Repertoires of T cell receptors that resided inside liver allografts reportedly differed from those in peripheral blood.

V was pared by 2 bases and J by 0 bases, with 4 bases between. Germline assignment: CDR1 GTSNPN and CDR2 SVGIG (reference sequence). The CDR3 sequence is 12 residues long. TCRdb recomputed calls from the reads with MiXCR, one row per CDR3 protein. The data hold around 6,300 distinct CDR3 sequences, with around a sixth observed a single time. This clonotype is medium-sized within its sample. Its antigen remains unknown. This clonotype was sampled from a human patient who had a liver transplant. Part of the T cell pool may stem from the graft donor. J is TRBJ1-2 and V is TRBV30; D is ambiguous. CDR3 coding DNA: TGTGCCTGGAGTCCTACTAACTATGGCTACACCTTC. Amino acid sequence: CAWSPTNYGYTF. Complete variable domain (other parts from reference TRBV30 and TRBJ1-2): SQTIHQWPATLVQPVGSPLSLECTVEGTSNPNLYWYRQAAGRGLQLLFYSVGIGQISSEVPQNLSASRPQDRQFILSSKKLLLSDSGFYLCAWSPTNYGYTFGSGTRLTVV.